The entry below gives a single T cell receptor beta chain sequence along with its context. This specimen comes from a study of blood T cell repertoires in COVID-19. Generated by immunoSEQ multiplex PCR, the TCRdb table keeps only in-frame clones and is missing some. The table has under 150,000 clones, about 88% seen once. The clonotype was recovered from a man in his forties or fifties with active COVID-19. Material: peripheral blood.

CDR3 in amino acids: CASSQGQLNSPLHF. For the CDR3, the DNA is TGTGCCAGCAGCCAAGGACAGCTCAATTCACCCCTCCACTTT. The rearrangement links TRBV14 to TRBJ1-6, with D possibly being TRBD1 (5 bases). The germline V gene has CDR1 SGHDN and CDR2 FVKESK. The CDR3 contains 14 residues. V was pared by 1 base and J by 7 bases, with 8 bases between.